Following are 12 T cell receptor beta chains from one sample sequenced in a study of T cell changes during pregnancy in multiple sclerosis (dated 2019 in TCRdb). Library construction relied on the immunoSEQ multiplex PCR assay. The table comes from immuneACCESS by way of TCRdb, which keeps in-frame sequences with V and J called. Part of the clones is missing from these tables; in studies checked, under half for an unresolved V gene and the rest for unknown reasons. The sample table records some 100,000 clones; approximately 94% of these occur just once. Approximately 1.2% of the sample is held by the ten biggest clonotypes. This specimen consisted of peripheral blood, obtained in the second trimester of pregnancy. These receptors came from a female donor with multiple sclerosis, enrolled in a pregnancy study.

This chain uses TRBV5-6 with TRBJ1-2; weak D call: TRBD1 (6 bases). This CDR3 comprises 16 residues. The ends were cut back, 4 bases at V and 0 bases at J, with 16 bases in the middle. Germline V lookup: CDR1 SGHDT, CDR2 YYEEEE. For the CDR3, the DNA is TGTGCCAGCAGCGCGAAAGACAGGCCCGCTAACTATGGCTACACCTTC. Translating gives CASSAKDRPANYGYTF.

V and J are TRBV27 and TRBJ2-3, with D possibly being TRBD2 (6 bases). This CDR3 contains 14 residues. Germline V gene lookup returns CDR1 MNHEY and CDR2 SMNVEV (reference sequence). Trimming shortened V by 1 base and J by 4 bases, and 9 bases separated the two germline ends. The chain's CDR3 is CASSLFGGPDTQYF. The CDR3 nucleotides read TGTGCCAGCAGTTTATTCGGGGGACCAGATACGCAGTATTTT.

The chain has TRBV5-1 and TRBJ1-1, with D unresolved. V gave up 5 bases and J gave up 3 bases, with 14 bases separating them. CDR3 length equals 14 residues. Germline values: CDR1 SGHRS, CDR2 YFSETQ. CDR3 region: CASSELPRDTEAFF. CDR3 in DNA: TGCGCCAGCAGTGAATTACCGAGGGACACTGAAGCTTTCTTT. The variable domain in full, with the rest retrieved from reference TRBV5-1 and TRBJ1-1, is KAGVTQTPRYLIKTRGQQVTLSCSPISGHRSVSWYQQTPGQGLQFLFEYFSETQRNKGNFPGRFSGRQFSNSRSEMNVSTLELGDSALYLCASSELPRDTEAFFGQGTRLTVV.

The CDR3 sequence: CASSLTTTAFPWPQHF. DNA for the CDR3: TGTGCCAGTAGTCTAACCACGACAGCGTTCCCATGGCCCCAGCATTTT. The chain couples TRBV19 to TRBJ1-5; TRBD1 is a possible D gene (5 bases). This CDR3 is 16 amino acids long. The V end was cut by 5 bases, the J end by 9 bases, with 23 bases between. Per germline, CDR1 LNHDA and CDR2 SQIVND (reference sequence). The variable domain in full, with the rest retrieved from reference TRBV19 and TRBJ1-5, is DGGITQSPKYLFRKEGQNVTLSCEQNLNHDAMYWYRQDPGQGLRLIYYSQIVNDFQKGDIAEGYSVSREKKESFPLTVTSAQKNPTAFYLCASSLTTTAFPWPQHFGDGTRLSIL.

The rearrangement joins TRBV5-6 to TRBJ1-1, with D perhaps TRBD1 (6 bases). The CDR3 extends over 15 amino acids. Germline V gene lookup returns CDR1 SGHDT and CDR2 YYEEEE. V lost 3 bases and J 1 base, leaving 13 bases between the germline ends. CDR3 DNA: TGTGCCAGCAGCTCTCTTTGGACAGCGAACACTGAAGCTTTCTTT. It codes for CASSSLWTANTEAFF.

The chain carries TRBV21-1 and TRBJ2-3; the table's D gene call, TRBD1, was not cross checked with the DNA. TRBV21-1 is described as a pseudogene. This CDR3 is 17 amino acids long. CDR3 in amino acids: CASSKRNRAGGLDTQYF. Written as DNA, the CDR3 is TGTGCCAGCAGCAAAAGGAACCGGGCAGGGGGCTTAGATACGCAGTATTTT.

The chain links TRBV10-3 to TRBJ2-7; 10 nucleotides match TRBD1. V trimming: 0 bases; J trimming: 3 bases; junction bases outside the gene matches: 5. Germline values: CDR1 ENHRY, CDR2 SYGVKD. CDR3 length: 16 amino acids. CDR3 amino acids: CAISESTGGAYYEQYF. In DNA form, the CDR3 reads TGTGCCATCAGTGAGTCGACAGGGGGCGCCTACTACGAGCAGTACTTC.

The chain carries TRBV19 and TRBJ2-5; no definite D call. Germline values: CDR1 LNHDA, CDR2 SQIVND (reference sequence). The CDR3 extends over 13 amino acids. Trimming took off 2 bases at V and 4 bases at J, with 8 bases between the two ends. CDR3 bases: TGTGCCAGTAGTATAAACACCCGAGAGACCCAGTACTTC. Protein: CASSINTRETQYF.

The chain recombines TRBV29-1 with TRBJ2-5, with no clear D. Trimming pared 0 bases from V and 1 base from J, leaving 18 bases between. Germline CDR1 is SQVTM and CDR2 is ANQGSEA. The length of the CDR3 is 17 residues. CDR3 in amino acids: CSVEENRVVSGQETQYF. CDR3 nucleotide sequence: TGCAGCGTTGAAGAGAATCGAGTGGTGTCGGGCCAAGAGACCCAGTACTTC.

The V and J genes are TRBV19 and TRBJ1-1; tentative D call: TRBD1 (6 bases). The germline gives CDR1 LNHDA, CDR2 SQIVND (reference sequence). This CDR3 is built from 14 residues. V was cut by 7 bases and J by 1 base, with 13 bases left in between. The CDR3 is CASNPHRENTEAFF. In DNA, the CDR3 is TGTGCCAGTAACCCCCACAGGGAGAACACTGAAGCTTTCTTT. Variable domain in full (rest from reference TRBV19 and TRBJ1-1): DGGITQSPKYLFRKEGQNVTLSCEQNLNHDAMYWYRQDPGQGLRLIYYSQIVNDFQKGDIAEGYSVSREKKESFPLTVTSAQKNPTAFYLCASNPHRENTEAFFGQGTRLTVV.

The chain links TRBV27 to TRBJ2-7, with 12 bases identical to TRBD1. The CDR3 covers 13 residues. CDR1 is MNHEY, CDR2 SMNVEV, per germline (reference sequence). J lost 6 bases, V lost 6 bases, and 3 bases had no gene match. CDR3 sequence: CASRGTGGSEQYF. In DNA form, the CDR3 reads TGTGCCAGCAGGGGGACAGGGGGCTCCGAGCAGTACTTC.

The V call is TRBV19, the J call TRBJ1-5; 8 bases agree with TRBD1. CDR1 is LNHDA, CDR2 SQIVND, per germline (reference sequence). CDR3 length: 14 residues. After removal of 5 bases from V and 5 bases from J, the junction contained 5 bases not matched to a gene. CDR3 region: CASSDQGAHQPQHF. The CDR3 coding sequence is TGTGCCAGTAGTGACCAGGGGGCTCATCAGCCCCAGCATTTT.